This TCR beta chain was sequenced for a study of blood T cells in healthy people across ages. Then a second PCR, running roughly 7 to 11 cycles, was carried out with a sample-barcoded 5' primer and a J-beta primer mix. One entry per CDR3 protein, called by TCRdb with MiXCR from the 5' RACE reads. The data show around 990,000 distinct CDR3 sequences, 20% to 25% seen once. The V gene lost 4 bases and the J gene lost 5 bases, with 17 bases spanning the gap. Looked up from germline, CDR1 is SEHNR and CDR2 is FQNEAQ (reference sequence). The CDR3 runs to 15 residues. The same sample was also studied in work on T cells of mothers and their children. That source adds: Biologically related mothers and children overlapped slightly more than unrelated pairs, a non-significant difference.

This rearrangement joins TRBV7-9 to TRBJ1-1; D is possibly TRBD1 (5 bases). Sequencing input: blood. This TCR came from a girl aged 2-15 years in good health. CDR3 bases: TGTGCCAGCAGCTCATCACAGGTCTCGAGAACTGAAGCTTTCTTT. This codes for CASSSSQVSRTEAFF.